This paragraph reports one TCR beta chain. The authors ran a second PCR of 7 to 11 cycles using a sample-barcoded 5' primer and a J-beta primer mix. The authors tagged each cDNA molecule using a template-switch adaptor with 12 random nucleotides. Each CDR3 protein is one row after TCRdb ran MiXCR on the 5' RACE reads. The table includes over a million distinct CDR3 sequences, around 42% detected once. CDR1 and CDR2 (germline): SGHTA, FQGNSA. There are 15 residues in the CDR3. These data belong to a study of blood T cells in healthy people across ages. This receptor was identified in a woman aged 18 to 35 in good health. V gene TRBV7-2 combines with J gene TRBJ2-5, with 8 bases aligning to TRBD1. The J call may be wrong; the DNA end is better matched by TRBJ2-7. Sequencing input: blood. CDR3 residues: CASGNARTGMAEQYF. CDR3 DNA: TGTGCCAGCGGCAACGCTAGGACAGGGATGGCCGAGCAGTACTTC.